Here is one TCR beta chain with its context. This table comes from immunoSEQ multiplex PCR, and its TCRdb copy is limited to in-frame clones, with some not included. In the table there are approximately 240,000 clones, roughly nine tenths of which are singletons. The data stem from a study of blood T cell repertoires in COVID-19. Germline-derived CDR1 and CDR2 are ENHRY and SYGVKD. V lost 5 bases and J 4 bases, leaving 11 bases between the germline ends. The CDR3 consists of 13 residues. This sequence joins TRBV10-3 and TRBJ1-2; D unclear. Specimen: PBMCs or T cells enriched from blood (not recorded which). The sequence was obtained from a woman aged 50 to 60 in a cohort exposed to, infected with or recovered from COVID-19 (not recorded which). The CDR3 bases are TGTGCCATCAGTTTGAGGGAAGCCTATGGCTACACCTTC. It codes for CAISLREAYGYTF.